Below are 28 T cell receptor beta chains sequenced from a single sample in a study of long-term antiretroviral therapy in people with HIV. Version v3.0 of the immunoSEQ assay ran at survey level. The assay was immunoSEQ multiplex PCR, and TCRdb's table has in-frame clones only and misses some. The sample records tens of thousands of clones, about 95% being singletons. The sequencing here drew on unsorted PBMCs, taken 3.7 years after starting antiretroviral therapy. The receptors were gathered from a woman aged 45 to 65 with HIV.

The chain uses TRBV5-4 and TRBJ1-1; 12 nucleotides line up with TRBD1. The CDR3 runs to 20 residues. Germline V gene data show CDR1 as SGHNT and CDR2 as YYREEE (reference sequence). Germline trimming cut 2 bases from V and 5 bases from J; bases unmatched to any gene: 19. CDR3 sequence: CASSLGHGGQGAAWETEAFF. Written as DNA, the CDR3 is TGTGCCAGCAGCTTAGGACATGGGGGACAGGGGGCTGCTTGGGAGACTGAAGCTTTCTTT. Full variable domain (outside the CDR3, taken from reference TRBV5-4 and TRBJ1-1): ETGVTQSPTHLIKTRGQQVTLRCSSQSGHNTVSWYQQALGQGPQFIFQYYREEENGRGNFPPRFSGLQFPNYSSELNVNALELDDSALYLCASSLGHGGQGAAWETEAFFGQGTRLTVV.

The J gene is TRBJ1-1, the V gene TRBV20-1, with no clear D. V lost 5 bases, J lost 10 bases, and 11 bases lay in between. This CDR3 comprises 10 residues. Per the germline V gene, CDR1 is DFQATT and CDR2 is SNEGSKA (reference sequence). For the CDR3, the DNA is TGCAGTGCTGGGGAAGGTCGAGCTTTCTTT. Translating it yields CSAGEGRAFF.

This clone was detected only once. The V call is TRBV6-5, the J call TRBJ1-1; D gene ambiguous. CDR1 and CDR2 (germline): MNHEY, SVGAGI. This CDR3 is built from 13 residues. V lost 5 bases, J lost 6 bases, and 13 bases lay in between. The CDR3 DNA follows: TGTGCCAGCAGTGAAGACGGTAGGCCTGAAGCTTTCTTT. It yields the protein CASSEDGRPEAFF.

The gene calls are TRBV12-5 and TRBJ1-1; D might be TRBD1 (5 bases). The CDR3 totals 15 residues. The ends were cut back, 2 bases at V and 1 base at J, with 11 bases in the middle. The germline V gene has CDR1 LGHNT and CDR2 FRNRAP. CDR3 DNA: TGTGCTAGTGGTTTGACAGGAACGGGGAACACTGAAGCTTTCTTT. It codes for CASGLTGTGNTEAFF.

This sequence joins TRBV9 and TRBJ1-2, with D perhaps matching TRBD1 (5 bases). The germline V gene has CDR1 SGDLS and CDR2 YYNGEE. The V end was cut by 2 bases, the J end by 3 bases, with 11 bases between. The CDR3 runs to 14 residues. The CDR3 DNA is TGTGCCAGCAGCGTTCAGGGAGGGGACTATGGCTACACCTTC. Protein product: CASSVQGGDYGYTF.

The chain carries TRBV6-6 and TRBJ1-1; D not resolved. CDR1 is MNHNY and CDR2 is SVGAGI in the germline V gene (reference sequence). The V gene lost 7 bases and the J gene lost 4 bases, with 13 bases spanning the gap. There are 13 residues in the CDR3. CDR3 sequence reads: CASTDTVSTEAFF. The CDR3 nucleotides are TGTGCCAGCACCGACACAGTCTCCACTGAAGCTTTCTTT.

The rearrangement uses TRBV2 and TRBJ1-2; the D gene is possibly TRBD1 (5 bases). Germline loops: CDR1 SNHLY, CDR2 FYNNEI. The CDR3 spans 15 residues. Trimming removed 1 base from V and 6 bases from J, with 15 bases in between. CDR3 sequence (DNA): TGTGCCAGCAGTGAAGAGGGGATGGGGCGTGATGGCTACACCTTC. It specifies CASSEEGMGRDGYTF.

This chain connects TRBV20-1 to TRBJ2-7, with a possible D match to TRBD2 (6 bases). The CDR3 length is 11 residues. The germline gives CDR1 DFQATT, CDR2 SNEGSKA (reference sequence). V dropped 6 bases and J dropped 7 bases, with 13 bases sitting between them. CDR3 residues: CSAGPGGEQYF. CDR3 nucleotides: TGCAGTGCGGGACCAGGAGGGGAGCAGTACTTC.

This chain uses TRBV7-3 with TRBJ2-3; TRBD1 matches at 7 bases. Germline V gene sequence: CDR1 SGHTA, CDR2 FQGTGA. This CDR3 has 16 residues. The junction had 7 bases not matched to a gene; V was cut back by 1 base and J by 3 bases. The CDR3 spells CASSLNDRVRTDTQYF. CDR3 sequence (DNA): TGTGCCAGCAGCTTAAACGACAGGGTCAGGACAGATACGCAGTATTTT.

The chain carries TRBV5-1 and TRBJ1-3; 7 bases map to TRBD1. The V and J ends lost 4 bases and 0 bases, in that order; junction bases with no gene match: 1. The CDR3 extends over 14 amino acids. Germline V lookup: CDR1 SGHRS, CDR2 YFSETQ. CDR3 amino acids: CASSRTGSGNTIYF. The CDR3 bases are TGCGCCAGCAGCCGGACAGGCTCTGGAAACACCATATATTTT.

The table lists this clone with a count of one. The chain recombines TRBV19 with TRBJ2-3, with TRBD2 identical over 9 bases. The CDR3 loop spans 17 amino acids. Germline V gives CDR1 LNHDA, CDR2 SQIVND (reference sequence). The V segment lost 5 bases and the J segment 2 bases; nucleotides outside the gene matches: 11. This chain's CDR3 is CASSPGGERGATDTQYF. As DNA, the CDR3 is TGTGCCAGTAGTCCCGGGGGGGAGCGGGGGGCCACAGATACGCAGTATTTT.

V usage is TRBV5-4 and J usage is TRBJ1-1; tentative D call: TRBD1 (5 bases). This CDR3 is built from 15 residues. CDR1 SGHNT and CDR2 YYREEE come from the germline V gene (reference sequence). V gave up 0 bases and J gave up 1 base, with 10 bases separating them. CDR3 bases: TGTGCCAGCAGCTTGGCCGCGGGGGGGAACACTGAAGCTTTCTTT. This gives the protein CASSLAAGGNTEAFF.

The chain is built from TRBV5-1 and TRBJ2-3; 11 nucleotides align to TRBD2. CDR1 is SGHRS and CDR2 is YFSETQ in the germline V gene. Unmatched junction bases numbered 1, after V lost 0 bases and J lost 1 base. CDR3 size: 16 residues. CDR3 nucleotide sequence: TGCGCCAGCAGCTTGGAACTAGCGGGGGGCACAGATACGCAGTATTTT. As protein: CASSLELAGGTDTQYF.

The rearrangement links TRBV15 to TRBJ1-1; a weak D match, TRBD1 (5 bases). CDR1 LNHNV and CDR2 YYDKDF come from the germline V gene (reference sequence). The CDR3 consists of 15 residues. V lost 0 bases to trimming and J lost 0 bases, with 8 bases between them. CDR3 nucleotide sequence: TGTGCCACCAGCAGAGATGACAGCCTGAACACTGAAGCTTTCTTT. Translated, it gives CATSRDDSLNTEAFF.

This clone has more than one count but fewer than ten. The gene calls are TRBV4-1 and TRBJ1-3, with 9 bases that match TRBD1. The junction had 3 bases not matched to a gene; V was cut back by 3 bases and J by 3 bases. The CDR3 runs 15 residues. Germline V gene sequence: CDR1 MGHRA, CDR2 YSYEKL. The CDR3, as DNA: TGCGCCAGCAGCCACCCGGGACAGGGTGGAAACACCATATATTTT. Its protein is CASSHPGQGGNTIYF.

The rearrangement uses TRBV2 and TRBJ2-7; TRBD2 might be the D (6 bases). V lost 7 bases, J lost 2 bases, and 12 bases lay in between. The CDR3 is 13 residues long. Germline V gene sequence: CDR1 SNHLY, CDR2 FYNNEI. CDR3 protein: CASTGEVPYEQYF. CDR3 DNA sequence: TGTGCCAGCACCGGGGAGGTCCCCTACGAGCAGTACTTC.

The J gene is TRBJ1-4, the V gene TRBV6-5, with D possibly TRBD1 on 6 matching bases. The CDR3 spans 16 residues. Germline CDR1 MNHEY, CDR2 SVGAGI. V was clipped by 0 bases and J by 7 bases, with 15 bases between them. CDR3 sequence (DNA): TGTGCCAGCAGTTACTCGAACGGGGGCAAGGGTGAAAAACTGTTTTTT. Amino acids: CASSYSNGGKGEKLFF.

This rearrangement joins TRBV4-1 to TRBJ2-3; D remains unclear. This CDR3 is 18 amino acids long. Between the trimmed V and J ends, which lost 0 bases and 0 bases, there was a span of 16 bases. Germline CDR1 MGHRA, CDR2 YSYEKL. The CDR3 sequence is CASSQDMWSLTSTDTQYF. CDR3 nucleotides: TGCGCCAGCAGCCAAGATATGTGGAGCCTAACTAGCACAGATACGCAGTATTTT.

This clone was seen a single time. The chain links TRBV10-3 to TRBJ2-7, with unresolved D. The V end was cut by 3 bases, the J end by 3 bases, with 6 bases between. Per the germline V gene, CDR1 is ENHRY and CDR2 is SYGVKD. The CDR3 length is 12 residues. The CDR3 DNA reads TGTGCCATCAGTGATGAAGGCTACGAGCAGTACTTC. Translating it yields CAISDEGYEQYF.

The chain links TRBV6-1 to TRBJ1-5; no clear D. The CDR3 length is 14 residues. Germline V lookup: CDR1 MNHNS, CDR2 SASEGT. The V and J ends lost 5 bases and 6 bases respectively, with 14 bases between them. CDR3 in DNA: TGTGCCAGCAGTAAAGATCAAAAGCCTCAGCCCCAGCATTTT. Translating it yields CASSKDQKPQPQHF.

This chain joins TRBV6-6 and TRBJ1-2; 11 bases line up with TRBD1. V lost 6 bases and J lost 8; bases outside the gene matches: 11. Looked up from germline, CDR1 is MNHNY and CDR2 is SVGAGI (reference sequence). This CDR3 has 15 amino acids. This CDR3 reads CASSRGQGVAEGYTF. The CDR3 DNA reads TGTGCCAGCAGCCGGGGACAGGGGGTAGCGGAGGGCTACACCTTC.

The rearrangement uses TRBV5-1 and TRBJ2-1; the match to TRBD2 covers 7 bases. Germline values: CDR1 SGHRS, CDR2 YFSETQ. V lost 6 bases to trimming and J lost 4 bases; unmatched junction nucleotides: 7. The CDR3 extends over 14 amino acids. CDR3 protein: CASTGLERYNEQFF. In DNA, the CDR3 is TGCGCCAGCACTGGACTAGAAAGGTACAATGAGCAGTTCTTC. Full variable domain (remainder filled in from reference TRBV5-1 and TRBJ2-1): KAGVTQTPRYLIKTRGQQVTLSCSPISGHRSVSWYQQTPGQGLQFLFEYFSETQRNKGNFPGRFSGRQFSNSRSEMNVSTLELGDSALYLCASTGLERYNEQFFGPGTRLTVL.

The chain has TRBV7-2 and TRBJ1-1; D is possibly TRBD1 (5 bases). From germline, CDR1 is SGHTA and CDR2 FQGNSA. The CDR3 covers 13 residues. V was clipped by 6 bases and J by 2 bases, with 10 bases between them. The CDR3 protein is CASRRDGNTEAFF. As DNA, the CDR3 is TGTGCCAGCAGGCGGGACGGTAACACTGAAGCTTTCTTT. The full variable domain, rest sourced from reference TRBV7-2 and TRBJ1-1, is GAGVSQSPSNKVTEKGKDVELRCDPISGHTALYWYRQSLGQGLEFLIYFQGNSAPDKSGLPSDRFSAERTGGSVSTLTIQRTQQEDSAVYLCASRRDGNTEAFFGQGTRLTVV.

This clone was observed once. The chain recombines TRBV29-1 with TRBJ1-2, with D tentatively TRBD1 (5 bases). This CDR3 has 12 amino acids. The germline V and J ends were trimmed by 7 bases and 2 bases, with 11 bases remaining between them. Germline V gene data show CDR1 as SQVTM and CDR2 as ANQGSEA. The CDR3 sequence: CSALRGNYGYTF. For the CDR3, the DNA is TGCAGCGCCCTAAGGGGAAACTATGGCTACACCTTC.

This clone was detected a few times. This rearrangement joins TRBV4-1 to TRBJ2-5, with 8 bases fitting TRBD1. The CDR3 is 15 amino acids. CDR1 is MGHRA and CDR2 is YSYEKL in the germline V gene. V was clipped by 1 base and J by 1 base; unmatched bases: 2. This chain's CDR3 is CASSQGDRPQETQYF. CDR3 nucleotide sequence: TGCGCCAGCAGCCAAGGGGACAGGCCCCAAGAGACCCAGTACTTC.

CDR3 sequence: CASSPKGAPTDTQYF. In nucleotides, the CDR3 is TGTGCCAGCAGCCCTAAGGGGGCCCCCACAGATACGCAGTATTTT. The gene calls are TRBV7-3 and TRBJ2-3; the match to TRBD1 covers 7 bases. The CDR3 totals 15 residues. J lost 2 bases, V lost 5 bases, and 7 bases had no gene match. Germline lookup yields CDR1 SGHTA and CDR2 FQGTGA.

The rearrangement uses TRBV19 and TRBJ1-1; the D gene is possibly TRBD1 (5 bases). Trimming took 6 bases from V and 6 from J, leaving 11 bases between them. The CDR3 covers 12 residues. Germline V CDR1 and CDR2: LNHDA, SQIVND (reference sequence). CDR3 residues: CASRLGEAEAFF. The CDR3 bases are TGTGCCAGTAGACTGGGGGAGGCTGAAGCTTTCTTT.

This chain joins TRBV29-1 and TRBJ2-7; 10 bases line up with TRBD2. V lost 4 bases to trimming and J lost 6 bases; unmatched junction nucleotides: 21. CDR3 length equals 18 residues. Germline values: CDR1 SQVTM, CDR2 ANQGSEA. CDR3 amino acids: CSVGGRVTGPGLASEQYF. CDR3 nucleotides: TGCAGCGTTGGGGGTCGGGTGACGGGGCCGGGACTAGCGTCCGAGCAGTACTTC.